The clone carrying this T cell receptor beta chain was seen a few times. As yet, its antigen is unknown. The CDR3 runs to 14 residues. Trimming shortened V by 3 bases and J by 6 bases, and 11 bases separated the two germline ends. Germline assignment: CDR1 KGHSH and CDR2 LQKENI. The time point is: patch test 1, 2 weeks after DPC sensitization. Treatment described: therapeutic diphenylcyclopropenone sensitization with weekly scalp DPC. The data were obtained in a study of human T cells and chemical hapten exposure. Study background: 0.01% DPC was applied to the upper back in patch tests, which were read at 6 days. Patients, predominantly female, presented with alopecia areata, totalis or universalis.

Broader study findings: In comparison with controls, expanded TCRs gave rise to a significantly larger number of large CDR3 similarity clusters.

One entry per CDR3 protein results from TCRdb running MiXCR on the RACE reads. The table has tens of thousands of distinct CDR3 sequences, under 9% seen once; the top ten hold around 1.5%. The source was whole blood, collected in connection with sensitization to the hapten diphenylcyclopropenone (DPC). This rearrangement joins TRBV18 to TRBJ2-2; D gene uncertain. This TCR was recovered from a woman in her twenties or thirties with alopecia areata. Some clones in this sample may be carry-over from other donors' samples. CDR3 amino acids: CASSPRIGSGELFF. The CDR3, as DNA: TGTGCCAGCTCACCGAGGATTGGTTCCGGGGAGCTGTTTTTT.